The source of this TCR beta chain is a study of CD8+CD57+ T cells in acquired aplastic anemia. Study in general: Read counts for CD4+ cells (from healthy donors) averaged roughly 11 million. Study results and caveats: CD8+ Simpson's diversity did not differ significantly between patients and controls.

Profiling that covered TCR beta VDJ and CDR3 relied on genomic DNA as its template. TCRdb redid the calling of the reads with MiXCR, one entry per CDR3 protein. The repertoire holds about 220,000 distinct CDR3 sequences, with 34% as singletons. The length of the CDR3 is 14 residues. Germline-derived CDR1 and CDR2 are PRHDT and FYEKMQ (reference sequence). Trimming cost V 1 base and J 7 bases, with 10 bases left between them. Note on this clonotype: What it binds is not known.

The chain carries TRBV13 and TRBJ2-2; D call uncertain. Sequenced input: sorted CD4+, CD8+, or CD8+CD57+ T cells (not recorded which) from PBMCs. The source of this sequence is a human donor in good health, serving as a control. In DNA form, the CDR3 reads TGTGCCAGCAGCTTAGACATAAACGACGGGGAGCTGTTTTTT. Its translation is CASSLDINDGELFF.